The rows below give T cell receptor beta chains drawn from one sample of a study of blood T cell repertoires in COVID-19. Some clones are missing from TCRdb's copy, which holds only in-frame ones; the method was immunoSEQ multiplex PCR. The sample lists 150,000 or so clones; about 79% were seen once. Sequencing used peripheral blood. The origin of the receptors is a woman aged 55-70 years with acute or convalescent COVID-19. CDR3s include the opening cysteine and the closing phenylalanine or tryptophan. D genes are given only for firm matches.

d_call v_call cdr3_aa
NA TRBV6-5 CASTSSTDTQYF
TRBD2 TRBV3-1/TRBV3-2 CASSQESGGTDTQYF
NA TRBV20-1 CSASPRFTFNSYNEQFF
TRBD1 TRBV2 CASRRDRGGGYTF
NA TRBV7-6 CASSFGLNYGYTF
TRBD1 TRBV5-1 CASSLWTGSYEQYF
TRBD1 TRBV19 CASSIWTGGSDEQFF
NA TRBV6-1 CASSEAGGNGYTF
TRBD1 TRBV28 CASSSPTGVGQPQHF
NA TRBV10-3 CAIRQGPNTGELFF
NA TRBV18 CASSPPQGERNTEAFF
NA TRBV2 CASGETPYYNEKLFF
TRBD2 TRBV3-1/TRBV3-2 CASSPGGDPQYF
NA TRBV5-5 CASSPARAEAFF
TRBD1 TRBV2 CASKEGQGNYGYTF
TRBD1 TRBV19 CASGEGAKEKLFF
NA TRBV24-1 CATSEGARVTGELFF
NA TRBV7-3 CASSLEGTNTGELFF
NA TRBV27 CATPVLSNQPQHF
NA TRBV11-3 CASSFTGTGELFF
TRBD1 TRBV6-6 CASSLSGQHTGELFF
TRBD1 TRBV2 CASRADRAPPESPLHF
NA TRBV10-1 CASSDAGDTEAFF
NA TRBV21-1 CASSKDSNTEAFF
TRBD1 TRBV4-1 CASSQDLASYRGTGELFF
NA TRBV19 CASSSPRGASTEAFF
NA TRBV10-3 CAITGNYGYTF
TRBD1 TRBV9 CARATGGGGEETQYF